This T cell receptor (beta chain) appears in the sequencing data of a study of T cells after yellow fever vaccination. This clonotype was recorded many times. Its target is not known. Germline V gene data show CDR1 as DFQATT and CDR2 as SNEGSKA (reference sequence). Trimming took 5 bases from V and 0 from J, leaving 5 bases between them. The CDR3 loop spans 12 amino acids. MiXCR, applied by TCRdb to the 5' RACE reads, yields one record per CDR3 protein. The sample shows about 360,000 distinct CDR3 sequences, 6.2% of them seen only once. Whole-study findings and limits: Re-detected after boosting: most primary clones, 96% of CD4 and about 85% of CD8.

Sequencing used PBMCs, obtained 5 days after the yellow fever booster vaccination. The rearrangement links TRBV20-1 to TRBJ2-1; no firm D call. The receptor comes from a man aged 25 to 40 who received the YFV17D yellow fever vaccine. The DNA of the CDR3 is TGCAGTGCTTCCCTCTCCTACAATGAGCAGTTCTTC. It specifies CSASLSYNEQFF.